Shown below are 16 T cell receptor beta chains from a single sample sequenced in a study of blood T cell repertoires in COVID-19. Some clones are missing from TCRdb's copy, which holds only in-frame ones; the method was immunoSEQ multiplex PCR. The data hold 200,000 to 250,000 clones, with about 90% observed a single time. The specimen sequenced was PBMCs or T cells enriched from blood (not recorded which). These receptors were collected from a woman aged 25 to 39 who had been exposed to COVID-19.

This clone was counted a single time. This chain links TRBV7-9 with TRBJ2-2; 15 bases agree with TRBD2. This CDR3 contains 18 residues. The germline V gene has CDR1 SEHNR and CDR2 FQNEAQ (reference sequence). Germline trimming cut 1 base from V and 4 bases from J; bases unmatched to any gene: 4. The CDR3 loop is CASSLGGLAGGFTGELFF. CDR3 sequence (DNA): TGTGCCAGCAGCTTAGGGGGACTAGCGGGAGGATTCACCGGGGAGCTGTTTTTT.

The chain links TRBV24-1 to TRBJ2-2; 7 bases line up with TRBD1. The CDR3 extends over 18 amino acids. Trimming removed 0 bases from V and 3 bases from J; junction bases left unmatched: 9. CDR1 KGHDR and CDR2 SFDVKD come from the germline V gene. The DNA for the CDR3 is TGTGCCACCAGTGATTTGCGGAGACAGGGTAGGGACACCGGGGAGCTGTTTTTT. Protein sequence: CATSDLRRQGRDTGELFF.

This chain uses TRBV28 with TRBJ2-5; D is possibly TRBD1 (7 bases). V shed 6 bases and J shed 5 bases, with 22 bases lying between them. Germline loops: CDR1 MDHEN, CDR2 SYDVKM. The CDR3 covers 16 residues. Here the CDR3 reads CASSPYTGQAGETQYF. CDR3 sequence (DNA): TGTGCCAGCAGCCCTTATACTGGACAGGCGGGGGAGACCCAGTACTTC.

The chain employs TRBV25-1 and TRBJ1-3; 7 nucleotides align to TRBD1. Trimming removed 9 bases from V and 2 bases from J; junction bases left unmatched: 1. The CDR3 runs 12 residues. CDR1 and CDR2 from the germline V gene are MGHDK and SYGVNS. The CDR3 loop is CASGQAGNTIYF. The CDR3 DNA is TGTGCCAGTGGACAGGCTGGAAACACCATATATTTT. The whole variable domain, filled in from reference TRBV25-1 and TRBJ1-3, reads EADIYQTPRYLVIGTGKKITLECSQTMGHDKMYWYQQDPGMELHLIHYSYGVNSTEKGDLSSESTVSRIRTEHFPLTLESARPSHTSQYLCASGQAGNTIYFGEGSWLTVV.

The rearrangement uses TRBV28 and TRBJ1-5; TRBD1 might be the D (6 bases). CDR1 and CDR2 from the germline V gene are MDHEN and SYDVKM. The CDR3 runs to 16 residues. The ends were cut back, 7 bases at V and 4 bases at J, with 20 bases in the middle. The CDR3, as DNA: TGTGCCAGCACCCTCGACAGGTCCCCCCGAAATCAGCCCCAGCATTTT. This translates into CASTLDRSPRNQPQHF.

This chain links TRBV5-4 with TRBJ2-1; 12 positions match TRBD2. The V segment lost 1 base and the J segment 5 bases; nucleotides outside the gene matches: 7. CDR3 length: 17 residues. Germline lookup yields CDR1 SGHNT and CDR2 YYREEE (reference sequence). In DNA, the CDR3 is TGTGCCAGCAGCTTGACTAGCGGGAGGCTGGCCCACAATGAGCAGTTCTTC. Translated: CASSLTSGRLAHNEQFF.

V and J are TRBV27 and TRBJ2-2; possibly TRBD1 for D (8 bases). The CDR3 runs 15 residues. V shed 4 bases and J shed 5 bases, with 14 bases lying between them. Germline CDR1 reads MNHEY; CDR2 reads SMNVEV (reference sequence). The CDR3: CASSSLQGGTGELFF. CDR3 coding DNA: TGTGCCAGCAGTTCCCTACAGGGGGGGACCGGGGAGCTGTTTTTT.

This clone was seen only once. J is TRBJ2-4 and V is TRBV28, with TRBD2 as a possible D gene (5 bases). V was shortened by 2 bases and J by 3 bases, with 14 bases between the two germline ends. The CDR3 covers 16 residues. CDR1 is MDHEN and CDR2 is SYDVKM in the germline V gene. The chain's CDR3 is CASSLHEAGVKNIQYF. The DNA for the CDR3 is TGTGCCAGCAGTTTACATGAGGCGGGTGTCAAAAACATTCAGTACTTC.

The rearrangement uses TRBV6-5 and TRBJ1-2; 9 bases map to TRBD1. This CDR3 contains 14 residues. V gave up 7 bases and J gave up 4 bases; unmatched junction bases: 7. Germline V gene data show CDR1 as MNHEY and CDR2 as SVGAGI. CDR3 loop: CASIRQGVSYGYTF. The CDR3 nucleotides read TGTGCCAGCATCCGACAGGGGGTTAGCTATGGCTACACCTTC.

This clone turned up a few times. The sample holds other DNA sequences that translate to the same CDR3. V gene TRBV7-9 combines with J gene TRBJ2-1; D is uncertain. V was cut by 0 bases and J by 7 bases, with 7 bases left in between. Germline CDR1 is SEHNR and CDR2 is FQNEAQ (reference sequence). The CDR3 length is 13 residues. CDR3 DNA: TGTGCCAGCAGCTTAGCGCGCGAGAATGAGCAGTTCTTC. It is translated as CASSLARENEQFF.

This chain uses TRBV7-9 with TRBJ2-3; tentative D call: TRBD1 (7 bases). CDR3 length: 16 amino acids. The germline V gene has CDR1 SEHNR and CDR2 FQNEAQ (reference sequence). Trimming took 3 bases from V and 2 from J, leaving 15 bases between them. CDR3 sequence: CASSLGRQGLTDTQYF. The CDR3 bases are TGTGCCAGCAGCTTGGGGAGACAGGGACTCACAGATACGCAGTATTTT.

The chain joins TRBV9 to TRBJ2-1, with a possible D match to TRBD2 (6 bases). Trimming pared 0 bases from V and 7 bases from J, leaving 14 bases between. This CDR3 comprises 15 residues. Germline assignment: CDR1 SGDLS and CDR2 YYNGEE. The CDR3 sequence: CASSVGAGETNEQFF. CDR3 coding DNA: TGTGCCAGCAGCGTAGGAGCGGGCGAAACTAATGAGCAGTTCTTC.

V gene TRBV7-9 combines with J gene TRBJ1-2; 7 positions agree with TRBD1. CDR1 SEHNR and CDR2 FQNEAQ come from the germline V gene (reference sequence). The V and J ends lost 6 bases and 4 bases, in that order; junction bases with no gene match: 5. This CDR3 contains 13 residues. The CDR3 sequence is CASRRGQAYGYTF. The CDR3 DNA follows: TGTGCCAGCAGACGTGGACAGGCCTATGGCTACACCTTC.

Regarding this clone: This CDR3 is also generated by other DNA sequences in the sample. This rearrangement joins TRBV9 to TRBJ1-4; D is perhaps TRBD1 (6 bases). V lost 4 bases to trimming and J lost 5 bases, with 15 bases between them. Germline V lookup: CDR1 SGDLS, CDR2 YYNGEE. The CDR3 runs 15 residues. CDR3 protein: CASSPGGTKNEKLFF. The CDR3 bases are TGTGCCAGCAGCCCAGGTGGGACAAAGAATGAAAAACTGTTTTTT.

The chain joins TRBV6-5 to TRBJ1-1; D gene ambiguous. Trimming cost V 0 bases and J 0 bases, with 5 bases left between them. CDR1 and CDR2 from the germline V gene are MNHEY and SVGAGI. The CDR3 totals 14 residues. The CDR3 spells CASSYSSVNTEAFF. Written as DNA, the CDR3 is TGTGCCAGCAGTTACTCTTCAGTGAACACTGAAGCTTTCTTT.

As DNA, the CDR3 is TGTGCCAGCAGCGTCACAGGGGGAGGAACTAATGAAAAACTGTTTTTT. It codes for CASSVTGGGTNEKLFF. The rearrangement uses TRBV5-5 and TRBJ1-4; 8 positions match TRBD1. Trimming took 4 bases from V and 1 from J; bases not matched to a gene: 6. The CDR3 runs to 16 residues. CDR1 and CDR2 from the germline V gene are SGHKS and YYEKEE (reference sequence).